These 22 T cell receptor beta chains originate from one sample sequenced in a study of CD8+ T cells in alopecia areata. It was cDNA, reverse transcribed from extracted RNA, that served as the sequencing template. Sequenced by immunoSEQ multiplex PCR; TCRdb stores in-frame clones only, minus some. Of 150,000 or so clones listed, more than 75% are singletons. Sequenced material: CD8+ T cells sorted from blood, taken at week 0. The receptors were sampled from a human donor with alopecia areata.

The chain links TRBV6-6 to TRBJ2-7; D gene ambiguous. There are 13 residues in the CDR3. V lost 6 bases and J lost 5, with 14 bases in between. CDR1 is MNHNY, CDR2 SVGAGI, per germline (reference sequence). CDR3 sequence (DNA): TGTGCCAGCAGCCTCGACAACGGTCACGAGCAGTACTTC. Translated, it gives CASSLDNGHEQYF.

The chain recombines TRBV2 with TRBJ2-7; TRBD1 aligns across 9 bases. From germline, CDR1 is SNHLY and CDR2 FYNNEI. The CDR3 is made up of 12 amino acids. Trimming removed 8 bases from V and 5 bases from J; junction bases left unmatched: 4. The CDR3 spells CASVQGANEQYF. DNA of the CDR3: TGTGCCAGCGTACAGGGGGCAAACGAGCAGTACTTC. The whole variable domain, remainder taken from reference TRBV2 and TRBJ2-7, is EPEVTQTPSHQVTQMGQEVILRCVPISNHLYFYWYRQILGQKVEFLVSFYNNEISEKSEIFDDQFSVERPDGSNFTLKIRSTKLEDSAMYFCASVQGANEQYFGPGTRLTVT.

CDR3 DNA sequence: TGTGCCAGCAGTCAAGCGGGAGACGCCTACGAGCAGTACTTC. This gives the protein CASSQAGDAYEQYF. This chain connects TRBV13 to TRBJ2-7, with 8 bases matching TRBD2. CDR1 and CDR2 (germline): PRHDT, FYEKMQ (reference sequence). With 6 bases clipped from V and 2 bases from J, the junction kept 6 bases outside the gene matches. This CDR3 has 14 residues.

The chain recombines TRBV29-1 with TRBJ1-2; maybe TRBD1 (6 bases). This CDR3 comprises 15 residues. CDR1 and CDR2 from the germline V gene are SQVTM and ANQGSEA. V lost 0 bases, J lost 4 bases, and 15 bases lay in between. Here the CDR3 DNA reads TGCAGCGTTGAAGATTGGTCCGGGGGCAGCTATGGCTACACCTTC. Its translation is CSVEDWSGGSYGYTF.

This chain links TRBV7-2 with TRBJ2-1, with D perhaps TRBD1 (5 bases). The CDR3 loop spans 15 amino acids. Trimming took 3 bases from V and 3 from J, leaving 12 bases between them. Germline assignment: CDR1 SGHTA and CDR2 FQGNSA. CDR3 sequence reads: CASSFFTGDYNEQFF. The DNA for the CDR3 is TGTGCCAGCAGCTTCTTCACAGGCGACTACAATGAGCAGTTCTTC. Together with reference TRBV7-2 and TRBJ2-1, the CDR3 gives the full variable domain: GAGVSQSPSNKVTEKGKDVELRCDPISGHTALYWYRQSLGQGLEFLIYFQGNSAPDKSGLPSDRFSAERTGGSVSTLTIQRTQQEDSAVYLCASSFFTGDYNEQFFGPGTRLTVL.

The J gene is TRBJ2-7, the V gene TRBV10-3, with D hard to call. V lost 10 bases to trimming and J lost 2 bases, with 21 bases between them. The germline V gene encodes CDR1 ENHRY and CDR2 SYGVKD. The CDR3 is made up of 15 amino acids. The CDR3 loop is CATLGGVKSTYEQYF. DNA for the CDR3: TGTGCCACCCTCGGTGGGGTAAAATCTACCTACGAGCAGTACTTC.

This clone was observed once. The rearrangement uses TRBV29-1 and TRBJ2-1; the match to TRBD2 covers 8 bases. CDR1 is SQVTM, CDR2 ANQGSEA, per germline. The CDR3 has 14 amino acids. Germline trimming cut 6 bases from V and 3 bases from J; bases unmatched to any gene: 7. CDR3 DNA sequence: TGCAGCGTGATCAGCGGGGGCCTCTACAATGAGCAGTTCTTC. It encodes CSVISGGLYNEQFF.

The V gene is TRBV5-6, the J gene TRBJ2-1; TRBD1 is a possible D gene (5 bases). The germline gives CDR1 SGHDT, CDR2 YYEEEE. The V end was cut by 7 bases, the J end by 6 bases, with 8 bases between. The length of the CDR3 is 11 residues. The CDR3 region has the DNA TGTGCCAGCGGGGCTCTCAATGAGCAGTTCTTC. This sequence encodes CASGALNEQFF.

This chain's CDR3 is CASSRHTGASSYEQYF. For the CDR3, the DNA is TGCGCCAGCAGCAGGCATACAGGGGCCTCGTCCTACGAGCAGTACTTC. The chain recombines TRBV5-1 with TRBJ2-5, with 7 bases that match TRBD1. The J call is uncertain, as TRBJ2-7 better fits the DNA end. The CDR3 spans 16 residues. The V gene's germline CDR1 is SGHRS and CDR2 YFSETQ.

The V call is TRBV5-4, the J call TRBJ2-3; D is possibly TRBD2 (5 bases). The V and J ends lost 4 bases and 5 bases respectively, with 8 bases between them. This CDR3 contains 12 residues. Germline assignment: CDR1 SGHNT and CDR2 YYREEE (reference sequence). The CDR3: CASSGGQDTQYF. The CDR3 nucleotides read TGTGCCAGCAGCGGCGGGCAAGATACGCAGTATTTT.

The chain has TRBV5-1 and TRBJ2-1; possibly TRBD1 for D (6 bases). The V end was cut by 4 bases, the J end by 0 bases, with 14 bases between. The CDR3 extends over 16 amino acids. Germline CDR1 and CDR2: SGHRS and YFSETQ. CDR3 sequence: CASSTNRDSSYNEQFF. For the CDR3, the DNA is TGCGCCAGCAGCACGAACAGGGATAGCTCCTACAATGAGCAGTTCTTC. Based on the CDR3 plus reference TRBV5-1 and TRBJ2-1, the full variable domain is KAGVTQTPRYLIKTRGQQVTLSCSPISGHRSVSWYQQTPGQGLQFLFEYFSETQRNKGNFPGRFSGRQFSNSRSEMNVSTLELGDSALYLCASSTNRDSSYNEQFFGPGTRLTVL.

V is TRBV29-1 and J is TRBJ1-2; D gene unclear. V was trimmed by 5 bases and J by 3 bases, leaving 10 bases between them. CDR3 length equals 12 residues. The V gene's germline CDR1 is SQVTM and CDR2 ANQGSEA. As DNA, the CDR3 is TGCAGCGTTCCCAATCGACACTATGGCTACACCTTC. Amino acid sequence: CSVPNRHYGYTF. Supplemented by reference TRBV29-1 and TRBJ1-2, the full variable domain reads SAVISQKPSRDICQRGTSLTIQCQVDSQVTMMFWYRQQPGQSLTLIATANQGSEATYESGFVIDKFPISRPNLTFSTLTVSNMSPEDSSIYLCSVPNRHYGYTFGSGTRLTVV.

The chain links TRBV29-1 to TRBJ2-7; 7 nucleotides match TRBD1. The CDR3 is 14 residues long. V lost 3 bases, J lost 2 bases, and 7 bases stayed unmatched. Germline lookup yields CDR1 SQVTM and CDR2 ANQGSEA. CDR3 coding DNA: TGCAGCGTTGAGATGGGACAGAGTCCCTACGAGCAGTACTTC. Translation: CSVEMGQSPYEQYF.

This clone was seen a single time. The chain recombines TRBV4-1 with TRBJ2-1; D might be TRBD2 (6 bases). The V end lost 6 bases, the J end lost 9 bases, and 15 bases lay between the germline ends. Germline V gene data show CDR1 as MGHRA and CDR2 as YSYEKL. The CDR3 consists of 13 residues. The DNA for the CDR3 is TGCGCCAGCAGACAAATATATAGCGGTGAGCAGTTCTTC. It codes for CASRQIYSGEQFF.

The V gene is TRBV6-1, the J gene TRBJ2-2; no clear D gene. Germline V gene sequence: CDR1 MNHNS, CDR2 SASEGT. Trimming took 2 bases from V and 0 from J, leaving 1 base between them. The CDR3 consists of 13 residues. CDR3 in amino acids: CASSETNTGELFF. The CDR3 nucleotides read TGTGCCAGCAGTGAAACGAACACCGGGGAGCTGTTTTTT.

This clone was detected a few times. The rearrangement joins TRBV7-9 to TRBJ2-1; the D call may be TRBD1 or TRBD2 (6 bases each). V gave up 5 bases and J gave up 6 bases, with 11 bases separating them. Germline V gives CDR1 SEHNR, CDR2 FQNEAQ (reference sequence). The CDR3 length is 13 residues. CDR3 amino acids: CASSLGGGNEQFF. CDR3 nucleotide sequence: TGTGCCAGCAGCCTCGGAGGGGGCAATGAGCAGTTCTTC.

The chain is built from TRBV2 and TRBJ2-2; D remains unclear. The CDR3 totals 17 residues. With 1 base removed from V and 1 base from J, the gap between germline ends came to 13 bases. Germline loops: CDR1 SNHLY, CDR2 FYNNEI. Here the CDR3 DNA reads TGTGCCAGCAGTGAAGAGGTCTGGGATCGGAACACCGGGGAGCTGTTTTTT. This gives the protein CASSEEVWDRNTGELFF.

The rearrangement joins TRBV23-1 to TRBJ1-4; a weak D match, TRBD1 (5 bases). TRBV23-1 is identified as an open reading frame with a role that is uncertain. The CDR3 is 16 residues long. Deletions cut 0 bases from V and 3 bases from J, with 11 bases between. CDR3 bases: TGCGCCAGCAGTCAATCGGGGCCGGGGCCTAATGAAAAACTGTTTTTT. Protein product: CASSQSGPGPNEKLFF.

The chain is built from TRBV10-3 and TRBJ2-7, with 8 bases lining up with TRBD1. This CDR3 spans 15 amino acids. V lost 0 bases to trimming and J lost 2 bases; unmatched junction nucleotides: 3. Per germline, CDR1 ENHRY and CDR2 SYGVKD. The chain's CDR3 is CAISESGQGPYEQYF. DNA for the CDR3: TGTGCCATCAGTGAGTCAGGACAGGGCCCCTACGAGCAGTACTTC.

The chain employs TRBV9 and TRBJ2-3, with TRBD2 matching 9 bases. The CDR3 contains 16 residues. Germline V gives CDR1 SGDLS, CDR2 YYNGEE. The V and J ends lost 0 bases and 3 bases, in that order; junction bases with no gene match: 5. CDR3 coding DNA: TGTGCCAGCAGCGTAGAGGGCGGGGGGGCGACAGATACGCAGTATTTT. As protein: CASSVEGGGATDTQYF.

This clone was detected once. The gene calls are TRBV13 and TRBJ1-2; D possibly corresponds to TRBD1 (6 bases). The CDR3 loop spans 16 amino acids. V was cut by 4 bases and J by 1 base, with 16 bases left in between. Germline assignment: CDR1 PRHDT and CDR2 FYEKMQ (reference sequence). This CDR3 reads CASSYDRDTINYGYTF. DNA for the CDR3: TGTGCCAGCAGCTACGACCGGGACACAATTAACTATGGCTACACCTTC.

This clone was found once. The chain couples TRBV30 to TRBJ1-1, with TRBD1 as a possible D gene (5 bases). Trimming removed 0 bases from V and 1 base from J, with 9 bases in between. Germline V gives CDR1 GTSNPN, CDR2 SVGIG (reference sequence). The CDR3 length is 14 residues. The CDR3, as DNA: TGTGCCTGGAGTGTCGGGCAGGGGAACACTGAAGCTTTCTTT. The encoded protein is CAWSVGQGNTEAFF. The whole variable domain, filled in from reference TRBV30 and TRBJ1-1, reads SQTIHQWPATLVQPVGSPLSLECTVEGTSNPNLYWYRQAAGRGLQLLFYSVGIGQISSEVPQNLSASRPQDRQFILSSKKLLLSDSGFYLCAWSVGQGNTEAFFGQGTRLTVV.